This T cell receptor beta chain appears in the sequencing data of a study of shared clonotypes between healthy human individuals. Study details: For every donor, three CD4 naive, three CD4 memory, two CD8 naive and one CD8 memory plates were used. Study-wide findings and caveats: Genetic and exposure-history diversity was limited by the small donor number.

V lost 5 bases, J lost 3 bases, and 11 bases lay in between. CDR1 MNHEY and CDR2 SVGAGI come from the germline V gene. This CDR3 spans 13 amino acids. Generated by immunoSEQ multiplex PCR, the TCRdb table keeps only in-frame clones and is missing some. The data contain more than 2,000,000 clones, over 85% of them seen just once; the ten biggest clones take up over 0.12%. On this clone itself: The antigen remains undetermined.

This clonotype originated in a man between 18 and 29 years old in good health. Specimen: naive CD4+ T cells sorted from blood. The subset denotes: CD45RA+ positively selected. The J gene is TRBJ2-7, the V gene TRBV6-5; D is undetermined. The CDR3 is CASSRDGGYEQYF. The CDR3 DNA sequence: TGTGCCAGCAGTCGCGACGGCGGCTACGAGCAGTACTTC.